The present T cell receptor (beta chain) was sequenced within a study of human T cells and chemical hapten exposure. About the research overall: The cohort included alopecia areata under or over 50% scalp, totalis and universalis.

The germline V gene encodes CDR1 SGHTA and CDR2 FQGNSA. This CDR3 comprises 14 residues. Trimming left V 6 bases short and J 7 bases short, with 19 bases between. As to time point: patch test 3, about 24 weeks after DPC sensitization. Treatment here: therapeutic diphenylcyclopropenone sensitization with weekly scalp DPC. One entry per CDR3 protein results from TCRdb running MiXCR on the RACE reads. The sample has under 200,000 distinct CDR3 sequences, 28% seen once; the top ten hold roughly 2%. Findings of the study overall: The study found that DPC sensitization did not change TCRs above 1 in 1000 frequency. As patch test score rose, PT1 expanded TCR counts tended to rise as well. Versus controls, significantly more large CDR3 similarity clusters arose from expanded TCRs.

For this clonotype: The antigen is undetermined.

Sequences were derived from whole blood, sampled in connection with sensitization to the hapten diphenylcyclopropenone (DPC). The sequence was collected from a woman aged 18 to 35 with alopecia areata. Some clones in this sample may be carry-over from other donors' samples. The chain links TRBV7-2 to TRBJ2-7, with D perhaps TRBD2 (6 bases). CDR3 loop: CASSFRDFSGEQYF. CDR3 DNA: TGTGCCAGCAGTTTCCGGGACTTTAGCGGTGAGCAGTACTTC.